Each of the 25 T cell receptor beta chains below was sequenced from the same sample in a study of T cell responses to AZD1222 COVID-19 vaccine. Profiling relied on immunoSEQ multiplex PCR, and the TCRdb table lists in-frame clones only, not all of them. Among some 130,000 clones listed, about 90% were seen once. Sequences were derived from peripheral blood, sampled on day 0 of MenACWY control vaccination. The receptors derive from an adult in good health.

This clone was picked up a small number of times. The chain uses TRBV5-1 and TRBJ1-2, with D possibly TRBD1 on 6 matching bases. This CDR3 comprises 16 residues. Looked up from germline, CDR1 is SGHRS and CDR2 is YFSETQ. Trimming pared 3 bases from V and 4 bases from J, leaving 19 bases between. CDR3 loop: CASSSGAGEILYGYTF. The CDR3 DNA reads as TGCGCCAGCAGCTCAGGGGCCGGCGAAATCCTCTATGGCTACACCTTC.

The genes are TRBV28 and TRBJ2-1; 9 bases map to TRBD2. Germline V gene data show CDR1 as MDHEN and CDR2 as SYDVKM. Losses at the gene ends were 5 bases for V and 8 bases for J; bases not matched to a gene: 7. The CDR3 sequence is 14 residues long. CDR3 residues: CASSPQLAGYEQFF. Written as DNA, the CDR3 is TGTGCCAGCAGTCCCCAGCTAGCGGGATATGAGCAGTTCTTC.

The rearrangement joins TRBV27 to TRBJ2-7; D remains unclear. Germline-derived CDR1 and CDR2 are MNHEY and SMNVEV (reference sequence). The ends were cut back, 2 bases at V and 3 bases at J, with 8 bases in the middle. There are 13 residues in the CDR3. For the CDR3, the DNA is TGTGCCAGCAGTTTAACAGCGCACTACGAGCAGTACTTC. Residues: CASSLTAHYEQYF.

The CDR3 DNA reads as TGTGCCAGCAGCGTAGGGGGGGACAATTCACCCCTCCACTTT. This encodes CASSVGGDNSPLHF. V usage is TRBV9 and J usage is TRBJ1-6; D may be TRBD1 (5 bases). V was pared by 0 bases and J by 7 bases, with 8 bases between. Germline lookup yields CDR1 SGDLS and CDR2 YYNGEE. The CDR3 is 14 residues long. Filled out from reference TRBV9 and TRBJ1-6, the complete variable domain reads DSGVTQTPKHLITATGQRVTLRCSPRSGDLSVYWYQQSLDQGLQFLIQYYNGEERAKGNILERFSAQQFPDLHSELNLSSLELGDSALYFCASSVGGDNSPLHFGNGTRLTVT.

Only a few counts were recorded for this clone. The chain joins TRBV11-2 to TRBJ1-1; D perhaps matches TRBD1 (5 bases). CDR3 size: 13 residues. Germline lookup yields CDR1 SGHAT and CDR2 FQNNGV. The V end was cut by 1 base, the J end by 10 bases, with 13 bases between. CDR3: CASSLGQTARAFF. As DNA, the CDR3 is TGTGCCAGCAGCTTAGGACAGACGGCAAGAGCTTTCTTT.

The gene calls are TRBV27 and TRBJ2-1; 11 nucleotides match TRBD2. Unmatched junction bases numbered 13, after V lost 7 bases and J lost 5 bases. Germline-derived CDR1 and CDR2 are MNHEY and SMNVEV (reference sequence). CDR3 length: 17 amino acids. The CDR3 loop reads CASTLLTGTSGDNEQFF. The CDR3 DNA reads as TGTGCCAGCACCTTATTGACCGGGACTAGCGGAGACAATGAGCAGTTCTTC.

The chain couples TRBV6-5 to TRBJ1-6; D remains ambiguous. Germline loops: CDR1 MNHEY, CDR2 SVGAGI. The CDR3 extends over 13 amino acids. The ends were cut back, 2 bases at V and 7 bases at J, with 6 bases in the middle. The CDR3 sequence is CASSYKGNSPLHF. The CDR3 bases are TGTGCCAGCAGTTACAAAGGGAATTCACCCCTCCACTTT.

The chain couples TRBV18 to TRBJ2-7; D might be TRBD1 or TRBD2, each matching 6 bases. Germline values: CDR1 KGHSH, CDR2 LQKENI. CDR3 length: 16 residues. The V gene lost 0 bases and the J gene lost 6 bases, with 18 bases spanning the gap. The chain's CDR3 is CASSPPRSGEASEQYF. Here the CDR3 DNA reads TGTGCCAGCTCACCACCCCGCTCAGGGGAGGCATCCGAGCAGTACTTC.

The chain combines TRBV19 with TRBJ2-7; 8 bases align to TRBD1. This CDR3 has 15 residues. V was clipped by 6 bases and J by 2 bases; unmatched bases: 9. Germline V gene sequence: CDR1 LNHDA, CDR2 SQIVND (reference sequence). As DNA, the CDR3 is TGTGCCAGTAGGAATCCGGGACAGGACCCCTACGAGCAGTACTTC. As protein: CASRNPGQDPYEQYF.

The gene calls are TRBV30 and TRBJ2-7, with D perhaps TRBD2 (6 bases). V lost 3 bases and J lost 1, with 16 bases in between. The CDR3 has 15 residues. Germline V gives CDR1 GTSNPN, CDR2 SVGIG (reference sequence). The CDR3 loop reads CAWRAPGLASYEQYF. The CDR3 DNA is TGTGCCTGGAGGGCGCCGGGACTTGCTTCCTACGAGCAGTACTTC.

The chain couples TRBV3-1 (or the pseudogene TRBV3-2) to TRBJ1-6; weak D call: TRBD1 (5 bases). This CDR3 contains 17 residues. The germline gives CDR1 LGHDT, CDR2 YNNKEL (reference sequence). Trimming shortened V by 1 base and J by 10 bases, and 20 bases separated the two germline ends. The CDR3 DNA reads as TGTGCCAGCAGCCAAGGGGCAGGGAGGAGGCGTGGGTCACCCCTCCACTTT. Its protein is CASSQGAGRRRGSPLHF.

The chain recombines TRBV5-8 with TRBJ2-3, with TRBD2 as a possible D gene (5 bases). Germline assignment: CDR1 SGHTS and CDR2 YDEGEE. The CDR3 is made up of 18 amino acids. With 2 bases removed from V and 0 bases from J, the gap between germline ends came to 19 bases. The CDR3 nucleotides are TGTGCCAGCAGCTTAAACGGGTTTGGCAGCGGCAGCACAGATACGCAGTATTTT. It yields the protein CASSLNGFGSGSTDTQYF.

V is TRBV10-2 and J is TRBJ2-1, with D maybe TRBD2 (6 bases). Trimming cost V 0 bases and J 4 bases, with 10 bases left between them. In germline, CDR1 is WSHSY, CDR2 SAAADI. The CDR3 extends over 15 amino acids. The CDR3 loop is CASSESGLPYNEQFF. DNA of the CDR3: TGCGCCAGCAGTGAGTCTGGACTACCATACAATGAGCAGTTCTTC.

V gene TRBV3-1 (or the pseudogene TRBV3-2) combines with J gene TRBJ1-4, with D possibly TRBD1 on 6 matching bases. The CDR3 is made up of 13 amino acids. Per the germline V gene, CDR1 is LGHDT and CDR2 is YNNKEL (reference sequence). Deletions cut 1 base from V and 10 bases from J, with 10 bases between. CDR3 DNA: TGTGCCAGCAGCCAAGGACAGGAGGGAAAACTGTTTTTT. It codes for CASSQGQEGKLFF.

The V call is TRBV27, the J call TRBJ2-7; unclear D gene. From germline, CDR1 is MNHEY and CDR2 SMNVEV (reference sequence). The CDR3 extends over 12 amino acids. V was pared by 2 bases and J by 7 bases, with 9 bases between. Here the CDR3 reads CASSLADGEQYF. The CDR3 nucleotides read TGTGCCAGCAGTTTAGCGGATGGAGAGCAGTACTTC.

The J gene is TRBJ1-5, the V gene TRBV30; no definite D call. CDR1 is GTSNPN, CDR2 SVGIG, per germline (reference sequence). The CDR3 consists of 13 residues. Trimming took off 2 bases at V and 6 bases at J, with 11 bases between the two ends. CDR3 protein: CAWSTGSRQPQHF. The CDR3 DNA sequence: TGTGCCTGGAGTACGGGGTCCCGTCAGCCCCAGCATTTT.

J is TRBJ2-3 and V is TRBV5-1, with 8 bases fitting TRBD2. Germline-derived CDR1 and CDR2 are SGHRS and YFSETQ. Trimming took 0 bases from V and 4 from J; bases not matched to a gene: 7. This CDR3 spans 16 amino acids. As DNA, the CDR3 is TGCGCCAGCAGCTTGGGTGCCCTAGCGGGTGCAGATACGCAGTATTTT. This translates into CASSLGALAGADTQYF. Filled out from reference TRBV5-1 and TRBJ2-3, the complete variable domain reads KAGVTQTPRYLIKTRGQQVTLSCSPISGHRSVSWYQQTPGQGLQFLFEYFSETQRNKGNFPGRFSGRQFSNSRSEMNVSTLELGDSALYLCASSLGALAGADTQYFGPGTRLTVL.

The chain has TRBV3-1 (or the pseudogene TRBV3-2) and TRBJ2-2; D call uncertain. Per the germline V gene, CDR1 is LGHDT and CDR2 is YNNKEL (reference sequence). The ends were cut back, 6 bases at V and 1 base at J, with 9 bases in the middle. This CDR3 region has 14 residues. CDR3 in amino acids: CASRRTGNTGELFF. The CDR3 bases are TGTGCCAGCAGACGGACGGGGAACACCGGGGAGCTGTTTTTT.

This clone appeared once. The DNA for the CDR3 is TGTGCCAGCAGTGAAGGGTGGGGCGACTTCGGCTACACCTTC. Its translation is CASSEGWGDFGYTF. The V call is TRBV2, the J call TRBJ1-2; D is perhaps TRBD1 (5 bases). V gave up 1 base and J gave up 8 bases, with 14 bases separating them. This CDR3 is built from 14 residues. Germline V lookup: CDR1 SNHLY, CDR2 FYNNEI.

The gene calls are TRBV2 and TRBJ1-5; D gene uncertain. The CDR3 is 13 amino acids. The germline CDR1 and CDR2 sequences are SNHLY and FYNNEI. With 5 bases removed from V and 5 bases from J, the gap between germline ends came to 10 bases. The CDR3 sequence: CASSRRRDQPQHF. Here the CDR3 DNA reads TGTGCCAGCAGTCGGCGCAGAGATCAGCCCCAGCATTTT.

The chain is built from TRBV24-1 and TRBJ2-1; D tentatively reads TRBD1 or TRBD2 (5 bases each). Per the germline V gene, CDR1 is KGHDR and CDR2 is SFDVKD. V was shortened by 3 bases and J by 0 bases, with 14 bases between the two germline ends. The CDR3 is made up of 17 amino acids. CDR3 in amino acids: CATSDAAGTDSYNEQFF. DNA of the CDR3: TGTGCCACCAGTGATGCGGCAGGGACCGACTCCTACAATGAGCAGTTCTTC.

For the CDR3, the DNA is TGCAGCGTTATATCCAGTGCCTCCTACGAGCAGTACTTC. It is translated as CSVISSASYEQYF. The chain carries TRBV29-1 and TRBJ2-7; D not resolved. The CDR3 loop spans 13 amino acids. With 5 bases removed from V and 0 bases from J, the gap between germline ends came to 11 bases. CDR1 is SQVTM and CDR2 is ANQGSEA in the germline V gene.

V is TRBV19 and J is TRBJ1-5; tentative D call: TRBD1 (5 bases). The V end lost 8 bases, the J end lost 5 bases, and 16 bases lay between the germline ends. CDR1 is LNHDA, CDR2 SQIVND, per germline (reference sequence). This CDR3 has 14 residues. CDR3 sequence (DNA): TGTGCCAGTTCGCAGGGTGGAGGATATCAGCCCCAGCATTTT. It encodes CASSQGGGYQPQHF.

The CDR3 DNA reads TGTGCCAGCGGCCGAGAGATGACAGGGACCTACGAGCAGTACTTC. This encodes CASGREMTGTYEQYF. The rearrangement links TRBV28 to TRBJ2-7; 7 bases agree with TRBD1. The germline gives CDR1 MDHEN, CDR2 SYDVKM. The CDR3 is made up of 15 amino acids. With 8 bases clipped from V and 2 bases from J, the junction kept 12 bases outside the gene matches.

The CDR3 sequence is CASTFGAGDEAFF. The CDR3, as DNA: TGTGCCAGTACCTTCGGGGCAGGGGATGAAGCTTTCTTT. The chain combines TRBV19 with TRBJ1-1; TRBD1 might be the D (6 bases). With 7 bases removed from V and 7 bases from J, the gap between germline ends came to 16 bases. CDR3 length equals 13 residues. Germline CDR1 and CDR2: LNHDA and SQIVND (reference sequence).